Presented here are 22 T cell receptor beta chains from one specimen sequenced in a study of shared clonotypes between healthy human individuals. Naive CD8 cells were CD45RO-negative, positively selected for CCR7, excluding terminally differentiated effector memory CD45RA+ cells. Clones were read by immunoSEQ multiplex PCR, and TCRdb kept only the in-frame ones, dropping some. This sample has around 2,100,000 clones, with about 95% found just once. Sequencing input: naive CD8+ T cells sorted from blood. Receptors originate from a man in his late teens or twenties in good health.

CDR3 residues: CASSWDREAWETQYF. Written as DNA, the CDR3 is TGTGCCAGCAGCTGGGACAGGGAGGCATGGGAGACCCAGTACTTC. The rearrangement joins TRBV7-9 to TRBJ2-5; 9 nucleotides line up with TRBD1. The CDR3 loop spans 15 amino acids. The germline gives CDR1 SEHNR, CDR2 FQNEAQ (reference sequence). V lost 4 bases to trimming and J lost 5 bases; unmatched junction nucleotides: 8.

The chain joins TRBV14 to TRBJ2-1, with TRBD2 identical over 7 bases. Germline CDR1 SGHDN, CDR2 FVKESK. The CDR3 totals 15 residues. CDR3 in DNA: TGTACAAAAACGAGAGGGGCGGGAGTATACAATGAGCAGTTCTTC. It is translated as CTKTRGAGVYNEQFF.

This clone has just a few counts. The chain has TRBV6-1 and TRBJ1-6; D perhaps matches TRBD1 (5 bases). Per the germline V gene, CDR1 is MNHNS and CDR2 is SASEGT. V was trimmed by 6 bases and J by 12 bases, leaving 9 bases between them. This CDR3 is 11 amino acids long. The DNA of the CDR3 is TGTGCCAGCAGAAGGGGCAGACCCCTCCACTTT. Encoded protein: CASRRGRPLHF.

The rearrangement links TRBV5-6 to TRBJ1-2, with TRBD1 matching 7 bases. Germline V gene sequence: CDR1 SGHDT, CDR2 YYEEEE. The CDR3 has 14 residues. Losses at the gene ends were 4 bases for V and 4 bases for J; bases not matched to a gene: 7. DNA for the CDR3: TGTGCCAGCAGCCCGGGCAGGGGGGTCTATGGCTACACCTTC. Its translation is CASSPGRGVYGYTF.

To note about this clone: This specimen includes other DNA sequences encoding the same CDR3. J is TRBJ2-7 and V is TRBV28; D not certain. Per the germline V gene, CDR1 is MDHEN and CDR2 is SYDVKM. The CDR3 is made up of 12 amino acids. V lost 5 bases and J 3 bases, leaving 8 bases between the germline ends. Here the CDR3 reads CASSTPGYEQYF. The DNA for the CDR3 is TGTGCCAGCAGTACGCCAGGCTACGAGCAGTACTTC.

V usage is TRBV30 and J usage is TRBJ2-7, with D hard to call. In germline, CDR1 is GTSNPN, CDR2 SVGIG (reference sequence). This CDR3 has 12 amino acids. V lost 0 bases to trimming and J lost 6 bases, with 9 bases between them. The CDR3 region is CAWSVRLFEQYF. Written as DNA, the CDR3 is TGTGCCTGGAGTGTACGCCTGTTCGAGCAGTACTTC.

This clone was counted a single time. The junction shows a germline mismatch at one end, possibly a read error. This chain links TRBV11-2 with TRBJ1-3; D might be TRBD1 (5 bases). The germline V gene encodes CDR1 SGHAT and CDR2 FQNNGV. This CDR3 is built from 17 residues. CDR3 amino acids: CASSLVTQQVSGNTIYF. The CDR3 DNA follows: TGTGCCAGCAGTTTAGTCACCCAACAGGTCTCTGGAAACACCATATATTTT.

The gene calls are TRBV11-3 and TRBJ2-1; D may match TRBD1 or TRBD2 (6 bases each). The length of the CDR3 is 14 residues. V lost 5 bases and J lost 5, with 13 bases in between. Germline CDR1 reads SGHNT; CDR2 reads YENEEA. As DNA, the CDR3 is TGTGCCAGCAGCCCGGGGGCCGGGAACAATGAGCAGTTCTTC. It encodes CASSPGAGNNEQFF.

As DNA, the CDR3 is TGTGCCTGGTCTGATCTGAACGGCATGGGGAACGAGCAGTACTTC. It translates to CAWSDLNGMGNEQYF. This chain uses TRBV30 with TRBJ2-7; D unclear. V was pared by 5 bases and J by 5 bases, with 22 bases between. CDR1 is GTSNPN and CDR2 is SVGIG in the germline V gene (reference sequence). This CDR3 comprises 15 residues.

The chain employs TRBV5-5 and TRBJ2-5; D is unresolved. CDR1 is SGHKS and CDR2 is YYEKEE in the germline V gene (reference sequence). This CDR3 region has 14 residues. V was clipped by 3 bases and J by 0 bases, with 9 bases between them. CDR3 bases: TGTGCCAGCAGCTCATGGTGGGACCAAGAGACCCAGTACTTC. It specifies CASSSWWDQETQYF.

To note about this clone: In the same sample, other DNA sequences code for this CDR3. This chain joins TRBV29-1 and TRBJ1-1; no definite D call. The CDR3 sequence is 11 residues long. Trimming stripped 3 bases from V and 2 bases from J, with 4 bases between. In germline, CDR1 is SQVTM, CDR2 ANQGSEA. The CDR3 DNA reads TGCAGCGTTGAGGCTAACACTGAAGCTTTCTTT. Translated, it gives CSVEANTEAFF.

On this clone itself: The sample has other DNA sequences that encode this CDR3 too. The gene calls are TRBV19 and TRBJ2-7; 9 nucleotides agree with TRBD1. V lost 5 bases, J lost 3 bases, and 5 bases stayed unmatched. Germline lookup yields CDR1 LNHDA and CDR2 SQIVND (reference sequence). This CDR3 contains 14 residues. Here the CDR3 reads CASSGQGSYYEQYF. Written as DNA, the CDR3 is TGTGCCAGTAGTGGACAGGGGTCCTACTACGAGCAGTACTTC.

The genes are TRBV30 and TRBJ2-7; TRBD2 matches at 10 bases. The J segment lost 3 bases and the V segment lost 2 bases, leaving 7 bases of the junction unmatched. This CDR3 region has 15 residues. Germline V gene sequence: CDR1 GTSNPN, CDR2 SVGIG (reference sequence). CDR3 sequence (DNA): TGTGCCTGGAGTACCCGGACTAGCGGACTCTACGAGCAGTACTTC. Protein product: CAWSTRTSGLYEQYF.

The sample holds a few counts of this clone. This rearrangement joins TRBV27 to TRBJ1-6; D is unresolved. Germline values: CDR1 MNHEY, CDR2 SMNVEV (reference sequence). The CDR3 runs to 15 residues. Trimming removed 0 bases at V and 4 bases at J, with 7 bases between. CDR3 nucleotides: TGTGCCAGCAGTTTATCCTGGGGTTATAATTCACCCCTCCACTTT. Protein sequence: CASSLSWGYNSPLHF.

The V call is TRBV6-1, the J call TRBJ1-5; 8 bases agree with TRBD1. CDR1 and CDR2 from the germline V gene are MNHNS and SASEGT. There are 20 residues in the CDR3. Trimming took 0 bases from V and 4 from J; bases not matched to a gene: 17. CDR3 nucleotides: TGTGCCAGCAGTGAAGCTTGGGAGACAGGGGACGCCATTATGAATCAGCCCCAGCATTTT. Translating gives CASSEAWETGDAIMNQPQHF.

For the CDR3, the DNA is TGTGCCTCTGGGCAGGGCCACGAGCAGTACTTC. It yields the protein CASGQGHEQYF. This chain links TRBV6-1 with TRBJ2-7, with D tentatively TRBD1 (5 bases). Germline V gene lookup returns CDR1 MNHNS and CDR2 SASEGT. The CDR3 covers 11 residues. V was trimmed by 11 bases and J by 5 bases, leaving 13 bases between them.

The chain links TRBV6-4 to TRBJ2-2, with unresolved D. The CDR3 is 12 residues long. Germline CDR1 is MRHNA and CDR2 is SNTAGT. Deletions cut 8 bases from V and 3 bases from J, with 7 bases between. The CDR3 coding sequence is TGTGCCAGCGTGGTCCACACCGGGGAGCTGTTTTTT. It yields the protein CASVVHTGELFF.

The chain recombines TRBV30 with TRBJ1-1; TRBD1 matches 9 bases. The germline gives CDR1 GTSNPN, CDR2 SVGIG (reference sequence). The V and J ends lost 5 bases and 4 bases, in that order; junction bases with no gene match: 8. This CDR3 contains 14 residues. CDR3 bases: TGTGCCTGGGACTCCGGACAGGGGCCCACTGAAGCTTTCTTT. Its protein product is CAWDSGQGPTEAFF.

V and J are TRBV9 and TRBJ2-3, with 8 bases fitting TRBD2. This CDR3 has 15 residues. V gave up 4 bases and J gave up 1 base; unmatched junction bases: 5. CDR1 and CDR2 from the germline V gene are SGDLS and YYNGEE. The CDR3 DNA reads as TGTGCCAGCAGCCCTGGGACTAGGGGCACAGATACGCAGTATTTT. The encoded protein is CASSPGTRGTDTQYF.

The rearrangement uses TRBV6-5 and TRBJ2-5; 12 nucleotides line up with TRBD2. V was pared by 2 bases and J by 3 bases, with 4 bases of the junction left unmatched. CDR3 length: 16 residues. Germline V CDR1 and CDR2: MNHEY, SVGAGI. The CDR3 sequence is CASSYLAGGTEETQYF. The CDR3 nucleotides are TGTGCCAGCAGTTACCTAGCGGGAGGGACCGAAGAGACCCAGTACTTC.

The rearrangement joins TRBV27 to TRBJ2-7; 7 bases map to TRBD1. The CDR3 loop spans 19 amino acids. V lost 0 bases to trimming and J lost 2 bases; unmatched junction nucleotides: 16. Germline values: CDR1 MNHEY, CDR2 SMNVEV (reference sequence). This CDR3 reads CASSLSSVPGTEHPYEQYF. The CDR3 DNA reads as TGTGCCAGCAGTTTATCCTCAGTTCCCGGGACAGAACACCCCTACGAGCAGTACTTC.

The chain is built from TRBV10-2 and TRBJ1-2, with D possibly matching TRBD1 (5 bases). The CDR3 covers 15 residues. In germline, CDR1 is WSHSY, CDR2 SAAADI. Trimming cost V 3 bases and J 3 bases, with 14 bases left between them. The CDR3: CASSENRGLHYGYTF. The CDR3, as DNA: TGCGCCAGCAGTGAAAATAGGGGCTTACACTATGGCTACACCTTC.